This TCR beta chain was identified in a study of control samples from healthy donors and cancer patients. Method: immunoSEQ multiplex PCR; TCRdb's copy keeps in-frame clones and lacks some. The table records tens of thousands of clones, roughly 95% of them present only once. This clone has just a few counts. V lost 3 bases and J lost 14; bases outside the gene matches: 12. Germline V gene lookup returns CDR1 LGHDT and CDR2 YNNKEL (reference sequence). The CDR3 runs 13 residues. Source material: blood. The chain employs TRBV3-1 (or the pseudogene TRBV3-2) and TRBJ1-2, with 7 positions matching TRBD1. The source is a woman aged 18-29 years in good health. The CDR3 is CASSQRDSGGGTF. CDR3 nucleotide sequence: TGTGCCAGCAGCCAGCGGGACAGTGGGGGCGGGACCTTC.